Below, 28 T cell receptor beta chains from the same sample are listed, as sequenced in a study of T cells in localized non-small cell lung cancer. Assay: immunoSEQ multiplex PCR; the TCRdb copy retains only in-frame clones and omits some. Of approximately 3,200 clones in the sample, about 29% were seen once. The source material was lung tumor tissue, sampled before any cancer treatment. These receptors originate from a man between 40 and 70 years old with stage III lung adenocarcinoma.

This rearrangement joins TRBV28 to TRBJ1-5; D is possibly TRBD1 (5 bases). Germline CDR1 MDHEN, CDR2 SYDVKM. Trimming left V 7 bases short and J 5 bases short, with 18 bases between. The CDR3 sequence is 15 residues long. The chain's CDR3 is CASTWAGRKDQPQHF. CDR3 DNA: TGTGCCAGCACTTGGGCAGGGAGAAAAGATCAGCCCCAGCATTTT.

This chain joins TRBV19 and TRBJ1-1; D is undetermined. Germline V gene data show CDR1 as LNHDA and CDR2 as SQIVND (reference sequence). V shed 5 bases and J shed 5 bases, with 12 bases lying between them. The CDR3 is made up of 13 amino acids. The CDR3 coding sequence is TGTGCCAGTAGTCGTTCCCCGGGAACTGAAGCTTTCTTT. Amino acids: CASSRSPGTEAFF. Using reference TRBV19 and TRBJ1-1 for the parts outside the CDR3, the full variable domain is DGGITQSPKYLFRKEGQNVTLSCEQNLNHDAMYWYRQDPGQGLRLIYYSQIVNDFQKGDIAEGYSVSREKKESFPLTVTSAQKNPTAFYLCASSRSPGTEAFFGQGTRLTVV.

The chain has TRBV5-1 and TRBJ1-6; maybe TRBD1 (5 bases). With 4 bases removed from V and 9 bases from J, the gap between germline ends came to 14 bases. The CDR3 consists of 14 residues. CDR1 is SGHRS, CDR2 YFSETQ, per germline. This chain's CDR3 is CASSMQGYGSPLHF. CDR3 nucleotide sequence: TGCGCCAGCAGCATGCAGGGCTATGGTTCACCCCTCCACTTT.

The V and J genes are TRBV28 and TRBJ1-6, with D perhaps matching TRBD1 (6 bases). The CDR3 length is 14 residues. Trimming shortened V by 6 bases and J by 10 bases, and 16 bases separated the two germline ends. Germline loops: CDR1 MDHEN, CDR2 SYDVKM. This chain's CDR3 is CASRRDTSSSPLHF. CDR3 nucleotides: TGTGCCAGCAGGCGGGACACTTCTTCCTCACCCCTCCACTTT.

This clone was seen more than once but under ten times. This chain connects TRBV6-8 to TRBJ2-2; TRBD1 is a possible D gene (6 bases). Trimming stripped 7 bases from V and 1 base from J, with 13 bases between. The V gene's germline CDR1 is MNHGY and CDR2 SAAAGT. The CDR3 has 15 residues. The CDR3 reads CASNRQVRNTGELFF. In DNA form, the CDR3 reads TGTGCCAGCAACCGACAGGTTAGGAACACCGGGGAGCTGTTTTTT.

This clone was observed a handful of times. The rearrangement links TRBV4-1 to TRBJ2-1, with D possibly being TRBD1 (6 bases). Germline lookup yields CDR1 MGHRA and CDR2 YSYEKL. The length of the CDR3 is 16 residues. Trimming removed 0 bases from V and 8 bases from J, with 17 bases in between. This CDR3 reads CASSQDPGKGTYEQFF. CDR3 sequence (DNA): TGCGCCAGCAGCCAAGATCCGGGTAAGGGGACATATGAGCAGTTCTTC.

The V gene is TRBV25-1, the J gene TRBJ1-1; D is perhaps TRBD1 (5 bases). The CDR3 consists of 15 residues. Germline lookup yields CDR1 MGHDK and CDR2 SYGVNS. V was clipped by 0 bases and J by 3 bases, with 11 bases between them. The CDR3 here is CASSEYAGGYTEAFF. The CDR3 DNA reads as TGTGCCAGCAGTGAATATGCTGGGGGATACACTGAAGCTTTCTTT.

This chain links TRBV6-7 with TRBJ2-7, with D uncertain. TRBV6-7 is identified as an open reading frame with a role that is uncertain. V shed 7 bases and J shed 2 bases, with 6 bases lying between them. The CDR3 runs 11 residues. CDR3 sequence (DNA): TGTGCCAGCATTCTCGCCTACGAGCAGTACTTC. Protein sequence: CASILAYEQYF.

The genes are TRBV6-8 and TRBJ1-5; 7 bases line up with TRBD1. Germline V gene sequence: CDR1 MNHGY, CDR2 SAAAGT. V shed 4 bases and J 6 bases; nucleotides not matched to a gene: 6. The CDR3 runs to 14 residues. CDR3 DNA sequence: TGTGCCAGCAGTTCTGGGACAGACACTCAGCCCCAGCATTTT. Translation: CASSSGTDTQPQHF.

This clone has just a few counts. The V gene is TRBV28, the J gene TRBJ2-1; D gene uncertain. Germline-derived CDR1 and CDR2 are MDHEN and SYDVKM. The CDR3 extends over 13 amino acids. Trimming pared 5 bases from V and 6 bases from J, leaving 11 bases between. In DNA form, the CDR3 reads TGTGCCAGCAGTCAACGGGTGGTCAATGAGCAGTTCTTC. Its protein product is CASSQRVVNEQFF.

This clone came up a few times. This rearrangement joins TRBV11-3 to TRBJ1-2; unclear D gene. The CDR3 runs to 15 residues. Germline CDR1 reads SGHNT; CDR2 reads YENEEA. The ends were cut back, 5 bases at V and 3 bases at J, with 16 bases in the middle. CDR3 coding DNA: TGTGCCAGCAGCCCGGTAGTCGAGACTTACTATGGCTACACCTTC. This encodes CASSPVVETYYGYTF.

This clone turned up a few times. In DNA form, the CDR3 reads TGTGCAAGTCGCTTAGCGGGGAAGACTTATGGCTACACCTTC. This gives the protein CASRLAGKTYGYTF. The chain uses TRBV12-2 and TRBJ1-2. TRBV12-2 is shown as a pseudogene. The CDR3 loop spans 14 amino acids.

V gene TRBV19 combines with J gene TRBJ2-3; 7 nucleotides line up with TRBD2. V shed 3 bases, J shed 0 bases, and the junction held 3 bases outside the gene matches. The CDR3 runs 15 residues. Per germline, CDR1 LNHDA and CDR2 SQIVND (reference sequence). The CDR3 bases are TGTGCCAGTAGTATGTATAGCGGGAGCACAGATACGCAGTATTTT. It specifies CASSMYSGSTDTQYF.

V usage is TRBV6-8 and J usage is TRBJ1-1; TRBD1 might be the D (6 bases). The CDR3 covers 13 residues. Looked up from germline, CDR1 is MNHGY and CDR2 is SAAAGT. Trimming removed 4 bases at V and 1 base at J, with 7 bases between. Here the CDR3 DNA reads TGTGCCAGCAGTTCCAGGGGGAACACTGAAGCTTTCTTT. This sequence encodes CASSSRGNTEAFF.

This clone has a handful of counts. The chain has TRBV28 and TRBJ1-1; tentative D call: TRBD1 (6 bases). This CDR3 spans 14 amino acids. Trimming pared 5 bases from V and 6 bases from J, leaving 16 bases between. Germline V gene lookup returns CDR1 MDHEN and CDR2 SYDVKM. CDR3 DNA: TGTGCCAGCAGTGCTTACCGGGACACTGCTGAAGCTTTCTTT. This gives the protein CASSAYRDTAEAFF.

V and J are TRBV5-1 and TRBJ2-1, with 12 bases lining up with TRBD2. CDR1 and CDR2 from the germline V gene are SGHRS and YFSETQ. With 4 bases clipped from V and 6 bases from J, the junction kept 8 bases outside the gene matches. The CDR3 runs 16 residues. The CDR3 nucleotides are TGCGCCAGCAGCCTTCTCCCGGGACTAGCGGGCAATGAGCAGTTCTTC. Its translation: CASSLLPGLAGNEQFF.

This clone was counted between two and nine times. This chain joins TRBV6-8 and TRBJ1-1; the D gene is possibly TRBD1 (6 bases). The germline CDR1 and CDR2 sequences are MNHGY and SAAAGT. The CDR3 sequence is 12 residues long. Trimming shortened V by 7 bases and J by 8 bases, and 14 bases separated the two germline ends. CDR3 sequence reads: CASTGRTAEAFF. DNA of the CDR3: TGTGCCAGCACCGGCAGGACAGCCGAAGCTTTCTTT.

In this sample, this clone turned up a few times. The chain carries TRBV11-3 and TRBJ2-1; 10 positions agree with TRBD2. J lost 4 bases, V lost 4 bases, and 10 bases had no gene match. Germline CDR1 is SGHNT and CDR2 is YENEEA. The CDR3 is 17 amino acids. The CDR3 reads CASSSPPGTSAYNEQFF. The CDR3 bases are TGTGCCAGCAGCTCTCCCCCCGGGACTAGCGCGTACAATGAGCAGTTCTTC.

This clone has a handful of counts. The gene calls are TRBV27 and TRBJ1-2, with unresolved D. The length of the CDR3 is 13 residues. The V and J ends lost 4 bases and 0 bases respectively, with 6 bases between them. From germline, CDR1 is MNHEY and CDR2 SMNVEV (reference sequence). The CDR3 protein is CASSWSANYGYTF. The CDR3 coding sequence is TGTGCCAGCAGTTGGTCCGCTAACTATGGCTACACCTTC.

This chain connects TRBV15 to TRBJ1-2; no definite D call. Germline lookup yields CDR1 LNHNV and CDR2 YYDKDF (reference sequence). The CDR3 spans 15 residues. V was clipped by 0 bases and J by 7 bases, with 15 bases between them. In nucleotides, the CDR3 is TGTGCCACCAGCAGAGATCTCGGCGGACGGGCTGGCTACACCTTC. Encoded protein: CATSRDLGGRAGYTF.

The chain links TRBV29-1 to TRBJ2-6; D possibly matches TRBD1 or TRBD2 (5 bases each). In germline, CDR1 is SQVTM, CDR2 ANQGSEA. V lost 4 bases to trimming and J lost 0 bases, with 16 bases between them. The CDR3 consists of 17 residues. CDR3 residues: CSVVAGTVTSGANVLTF. The CDR3, as DNA: TGCAGCGTTGTCGCAGGGACGGTGACCTCTGGGGCCAACGTCCTGACTTTC.

In this sample, this clone is large. The J gene is TRBJ2-1, the V gene TRBV30; D remains ambiguous. CDR3 length: 12 amino acids. The germline CDR1 and CDR2 sequences are GTSNPN and SVGIG (reference sequence). V was pared by 2 bases and J by 9 bases, with 11 bases between. The CDR3 spells CAWSIGWGEQFF. CDR3 DNA: TGTGCCTGGAGTATAGGTTGGGGTGAGCAGTTCTTC.

Only one count was recorded for this clone. The chain is built from TRBV5-1 and TRBJ2-7; 8 nucleotides agree with TRBD1. This CDR3 comprises 14 residues. Trimming at V came to 3 bases and at J to 2 bases, leaving 4 bases not matched to a gene. In germline, CDR1 is SGHRS, CDR2 YFSETQ. The CDR3 bases are TGCGCCAGCAGCTCGTGGACAGGGACCTACGAGCAGTACTTC. This gives the protein CASSSWTGTYEQYF.

This rearrangement joins TRBV10-2 to TRBJ1-1; no clear D gene. Germline assignment: CDR1 WSHSY and CDR2 SAAADI. The CDR3 is 14 residues long. V was cut by 2 bases and J by 3 bases, with 10 bases left in between. The CDR3 sequence is CASSETVGYTEAFF. In DNA, the CDR3 is TGCGCCAGCAGTGAGACGGTGGGTTACACTGAAGCTTTCTTT.

In its sample, this clone was seen a few times. The J gene is TRBJ2-1, the V gene TRBV28; 16 bases are shared with TRBD2. Germline V gives CDR1 MDHEN, CDR2 SYDVKM. The junction had 6 bases not matched to a gene; V was cut back by 4 bases and J by 6 bases. CDR3 length: 17 residues. The CDR3 reads CASSSGTSGRAPNEQFF. The CDR3 nucleotides read TGTGCCAGCAGTTCCGGGACTAGCGGGAGGGCCCCCAATGAGCAGTTCTTC.

This clone was counted only a few times. The V call is TRBV19, the J call TRBJ1-3; D not resolved. Germline values: CDR1 LNHDA, CDR2 SQIVND (reference sequence). Trimming pared 8 bases from V and 0 bases from J, leaving 14 bases between. The CDR3 is made up of 15 amino acids. This CDR3 reads CASQKIESSGNTIYF. CDR3 DNA: TGTGCCAGTCAAAAGATTGAGAGCTCTGGAAACACCATATATTTT.

The V gene is TRBV23-1, the J gene TRBJ2-1, with D perhaps TRBD1 (6 bases). TRBV23-1 is an open reading frame, and its role is uncertain. There are 14 residues in the CDR3. Trimming cost V 7 bases and J 6 bases, with 16 bases left between them. Here the CDR3 reads CASIPGHNFNEQFF. CDR3 sequence (DNA): TGCGCCAGCATCCCGGGACATAATTTCAATGAGCAGTTCTTC.

The chain recombines TRBV19 with TRBJ2-1; no definite D call. The CDR3 runs 15 residues. V lost 2 bases and J lost 1, with 9 bases in between. From germline, CDR1 is LNHDA and CDR2 SQIVND (reference sequence). The CDR3 region has the DNA TGTGCCAGTAGTATAATGGTGGGGTCCTACAATGAGCAGTTCTTC. This encodes CASSIMVGSYNEQFF.